This T cell receptor beta chain originates from a study of shared clonotypes between healthy human individuals. Overall study findings and caveats: The study's rarefaction showed incomplete sorted-subset sequencing despite large depth. Sharing across a few donors was seen in around 5% of naive CD4 clonotypes. Read depth was anticipated to influence clonotype sharing among donors. Few donors limited the genetic and exposure-history diversity represented.

The CDR3 consists of 15 residues. Between the trimmed V and J ends, which lost 2 bases and 5 bases, there was a span of 17 bases. CDR1 SGHNT and CDR2 YYREEE come from the germline V gene (reference sequence). Concerning this clone itself: The target antigen is unknown.

Using immunoSEQ multiplex PCR, the repertoire was profiled, and TCRdb retains in-frame clones only, with some absent. The repertoire holds approximately 500,000 clones, with less than 96% as singletons. The chain couples TRBV5-4 to TRBJ2-7; D unclear. The sample comprised naive CD4+ T cells sorted from blood. Subset of the sample: CD45RA+ positively selected. The TCR sequence derives from a woman in her 30s in good health. CDR3 amino acids: CASSLEPQAFHEQYF. In DNA, the CDR3 is TGTGCCAGCAGCTTAGAACCTCAGGCTTTTCACGAGCAGTACTTC.